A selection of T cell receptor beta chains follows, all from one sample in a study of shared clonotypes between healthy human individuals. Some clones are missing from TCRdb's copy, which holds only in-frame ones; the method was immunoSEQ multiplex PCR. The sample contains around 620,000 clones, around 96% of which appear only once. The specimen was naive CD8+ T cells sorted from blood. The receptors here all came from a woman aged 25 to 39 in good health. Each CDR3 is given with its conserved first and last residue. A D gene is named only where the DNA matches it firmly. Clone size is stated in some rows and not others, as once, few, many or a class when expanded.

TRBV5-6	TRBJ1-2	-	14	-	CASSLEQTNYGYTF	TGTGCCAGCAGCCTGGAGCAGACTAACTATGGCTACACCTTC
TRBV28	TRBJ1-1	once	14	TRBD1	CASIRTGWDTEAFF	TGTGCGTCGATACGGACAGGGTGGGACACTGAAGCTTTCTTT
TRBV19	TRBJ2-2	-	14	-	CASSIDLELGELFF	TGTGCCAGTAGTATAGATCTGGAGCTCGGGGAGCTGTTTTTT
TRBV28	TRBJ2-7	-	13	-	CASSQTSRYEQYF	TGTGCCAGCAGCCAAACCTCAAGGTACGAGCAGTACTTC
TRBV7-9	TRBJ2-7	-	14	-	CASSLAGAHYEQYF	TGTGCCAGCAGCTTAGCTGGGGCTCACTACGAGCAGTACTTC
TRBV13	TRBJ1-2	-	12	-	CASSLEGLGYTF	TGTGCCAGCAGCTTAGAGGGGTTGGGCTACACCTTC
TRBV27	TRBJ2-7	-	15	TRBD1	CASSPIPRQGHEQYF	TGTGCCAGCAGTCCAATCCCCCGACAGGGCCACGAGCAGTACTTC
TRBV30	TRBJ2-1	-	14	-	CAWSRRGRYNEQFF	TGTGCCTGGAGTCGGCGGGGACGTTACAATGAGCAGTTCTTC
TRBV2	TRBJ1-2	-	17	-	CASSERFVGRLVYGYTF	TGTGCCAGCAGTGAAAGGTTTGTTGGCAGGTTGGTCTATGGCTACACCTTC
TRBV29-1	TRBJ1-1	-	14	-	CSAQGAQMNTEAFF	TGCAGCGCTCAAGGGGCCCAAATGAACACTGAAGCTTTCTTT
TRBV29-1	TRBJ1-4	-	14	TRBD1	CSARKTGGFEKLFF	TGCAGCGCAAGGAAGACAGGGGGCTTCGAAAAACTGTTTTTT
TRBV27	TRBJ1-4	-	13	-	CASSEGHFEKLFF	TGTGCCAGCAGTGAGGGACACTTTGAAAAACTGTTTTTT
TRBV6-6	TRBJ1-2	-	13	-	CASTPWGAYGYTF	TGTGCCAGCACCCCGTGGGGGGCCTATGGCTACACCTTC
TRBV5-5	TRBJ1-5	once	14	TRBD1	CASSSGTANQPQHF	TGTGCCAGCAGCTCCGGGACAGCGAATCAGCCCCAGCATTTT
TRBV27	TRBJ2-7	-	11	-	CASSLAYEQYF	TGTGCCAGCAGTCTCGCCTACGAGCAGTACTTC
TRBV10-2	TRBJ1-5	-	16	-	CASSESARVLNQPQHF	TGCGCCAGCAGTGAGTCCGCCAGGGTTCTTAATCAGCCCCAGCATTTT
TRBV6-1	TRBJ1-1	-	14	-	CASSERGMRTEAFF	TGTGCCAGCAGTGAACGTGGGATGCGGACTGAAGCTTTCTTT
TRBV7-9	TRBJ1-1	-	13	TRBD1	CASSTQGATEAFF	TGTGCCAGCAGCACCCAGGGGGCCACTGAAGCTTTCTTT
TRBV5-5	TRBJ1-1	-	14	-	CASSRTTGYTEAFF	TGTGCCAGCAGCCGTACTACAGGGTACACTGAAGCTTTCTTT
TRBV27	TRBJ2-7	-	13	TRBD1	CASSFQGAYEQYF	TGTGCCAGCAGTTTCCAGGGGGCCTACGAGCAGTACTTC
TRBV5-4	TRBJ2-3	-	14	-	CASSMTSSTDTQYF	TGTGCCAGCAGCATGACATCTAGCACAGATACGCAGTATTTT
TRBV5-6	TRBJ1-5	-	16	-	CASSLRAGYSNQPQHF	TGTGCCAGCAGCTTGCGCGCGGGTTATAGCAATCAGCCCCAGCATTTT
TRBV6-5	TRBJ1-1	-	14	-	CASSFTGRVAEAFF	TGTGCCAGCAGCTTTACAGGGAGGGTGGCTGAAGCTTTCTTT
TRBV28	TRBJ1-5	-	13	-	CASSLTSRQPQHF	TGTGCCAGCAGTTTAACTAGCCGTCAGCCCCAGCATTTT
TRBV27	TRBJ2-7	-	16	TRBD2	CASSLVGATSRYEQYF	TGTGCCAGCAGTTTAGTTGGGGCGACTAGCAGGTACGAGCAGTACTTC
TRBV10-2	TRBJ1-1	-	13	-	CASSDSGYTEAFF	TGCGCCAGCAGTGATTCGGGGTACACTGAAGCTTTCTTT
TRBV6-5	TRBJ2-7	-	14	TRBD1	CASSYSTGGNEQYF	TGTGCCAGCAGTTACTCGACAGGGGGAAACGAGCAGTACTTC
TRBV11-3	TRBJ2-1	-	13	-	CASSLEDENEQFF	TGTGCCAGCAGCTTAGAGGATGAAAATGAGCAGTTCTTC
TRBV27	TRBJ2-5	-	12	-	CASSTGAGTQYF	TGTGCCAGCAGCACCGGGGCAGGGACCCAGTACTTC
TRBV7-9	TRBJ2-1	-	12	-	CASRDMHNEQFF	TGTGCCAGCAGGGATATGCACAATGAGCAGTTCTTC
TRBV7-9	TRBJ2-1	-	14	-	CASSADGGDNEQFF	TGTGCCAGCAGCGCTGATGGGGGAGACAATGAGCAGTTCTTC
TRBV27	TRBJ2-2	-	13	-	CASSLSDRGELFF	TGTGCCAGCAGTTTATCGGACAGAGGGGAGCTGTTTTTT
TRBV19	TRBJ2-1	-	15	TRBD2	CASRQTSGSRNEQFF	TGTGCCAGTAGGCAGACTAGCGGGAGTAGAAATGAGCAGTTCTTC
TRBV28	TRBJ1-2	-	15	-	CASIKGRGDLHGYTF	TGTGCCAGCATAAAAGGCCGGGGCGATTTGCATGGCTACACCTTC
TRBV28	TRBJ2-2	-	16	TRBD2	CASSTRLAGGAGELFF	TGTGCCAGCAGTACTCGACTAGCGGGAGGAGCCGGGGAGCTGTTTTTT
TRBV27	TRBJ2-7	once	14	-	CASSWAGATYEQYF	TGTGCCAGCAGTTGGGCAGGGGCTACCTACGAGCAGTACTTC
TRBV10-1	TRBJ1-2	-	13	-	CASSESTGLGYTF	TGCGCCAGCAGTGAGTCAACGGGACTTGGCTACACCTTC